A single sample is the source of the 14 T cell receptor beta chains below, sequenced in a study of vaccination and CD4 T cells after COVID-19. Researchers used the Oncomine TCR Beta short-read assay to sequence DNA from cultured CD4+ T cells. TCRdb reanalysed the PCR reads using MiXCR and keeps one entry per CDR3 protein. This table has under 15,000 distinct CDR3 sequences, approximately 79% appearing once. Treatment defined: roughly ten-day PBMC culture with coronavirus spike peptide pools or control peptides (ViraFEST assay). These receptors have no known antigen. What was sequenced was CD4+ T cells from blood, cultured in vitro. The receptors stem from a human donor who had recovered from COVID-19.

The CDR3 nucleotides read TGTGCCAGCAGTCTCGGGACGACAGTCGCCTACAATGAGCAGTTCTTC. Translating gives CASSLGTTVAYNEQFF. This chain uses TRBV6-1 with TRBJ2-1; D may match TRBD1 or TRBD2 (5 bases each). The CDR3 runs 16 residues. V lost 5 bases and J 2 bases, leaving 16 bases between the germline ends. Per germline, CDR1 MNHNS and CDR2 SASEGT.

The chain combines TRBV15 with TRBJ2-1; the match to TRBD2 covers 10 bases. This CDR3 has 15 residues. The germline V gene has CDR1 LNHNV and CDR2 YYDKDF (reference sequence). Losses at the gene ends were 3 bases for V and 6 bases for J; bases not matched to a gene: 5. The CDR3 region is CATSSLAGARNEQFF. CDR3 coding DNA: TGTGCCACCAGCAGCCTAGCGGGAGCGCGCAATGAGCAGTTCTTC.

V usage is TRBV2 and J usage is TRBJ1-5; perhaps TRBD1 as D (5 bases). The germline CDR1 and CDR2 sequences are SNHLY and FYNNEI. V was cut by 9 bases and J by 10 bases, with 25 bases left in between. The CDR3 covers 15 residues. In nucleotides, the CDR3 is TGTGCCAGTAGGTTTGGGCGCCAGGGTTCGGAACCCCAGCATTTT. Translated, it gives CASRFGRQGSEPQHF.

This clonotype was observed once. The chain combines TRBV28 with TRBJ1-2; 9 nucleotides align to TRBD1. Germline CDR1 MDHEN, CDR2 SYDVKM. The CDR3 spans 12 residues. V dropped 10 bases and J dropped 7; count of bases not matched to a gene: 7. The DNA of the CDR3 is TGTGCCACCTACAGGGGGCAAGGTGGCTACACCTTC. Protein sequence: CATYRGQGGYTF.

The gene calls are TRBV7-9 and TRBJ2-3; 10 positions agree with TRBD2. This CDR3 spans 18 amino acids. The germline V gene has CDR1 SEHNR and CDR2 FQNEAQ (reference sequence). After removal of 6 bases from V and 2 bases from J, the junction contained 14 bases not matched to a gene. CDR3 nucleotide sequence: TGTGCCAGCAGTGACGCAGCGGGAGGGCCTCACCTCACAGATACGCAGTATTTT. Protein: CASSDAAGGPHLTDTQYF.

This clonotype was seen a handful of times. The chain couples TRBV6-2 or TRBV6-3 to TRBJ1-2, with a possible D match to TRBD1 (5 bases). The CDR3 is made up of 15 amino acids. V dropped 4 bases and J dropped 8 bases, with 20 bases sitting between them. Germline-derived CDR1 and CDR2 are MNHEY and SVGEGT. DNA of the CDR3: TGTGCCAGCAGTTCGCATGGGACGGTCCTCAGGGGCTACACCTTC. It is translated as CASSSHGTVLRGYTF.

This clonotype was detected only a few times. The chain joins TRBV14 to TRBJ1-1; possible D gene TRBD1, 5 bases. V was pared by 2 bases and J by 1 base, with 8 bases between. The CDR3 loop spans 14 amino acids. Germline V CDR1 and CDR2: SGHDN, FVKESK. CDR3 bases: TGTGCCAGCAGCCAATACGGACAGAACACTGAAGCTTTCTTT. This sequence encodes CASSQYGQNTEAFF. Full variable domain (remainder filled in from reference TRBV14 and TRBJ1-1): EAGVTQFPSHSVIEKGQTVTLRCDPISGHDNLYWYRRVMGKEIKFLLHFVKESKQDESGMPNNRFLAERTGGTYSTLKVQPAELEDSGVYFCASSQYGQNTEAFFGQGTRLTVV.

Only a few counts were recorded for this clonotype. The V gene is TRBV20-1, the J gene TRBJ1-5; no clear D gene. CDR3 size: 12 residues. Deletions cut 7 bases from V and 2 bases from J, with 9 bases between. Germline V gives CDR1 DFQATT, CDR2 SNEGSKA (reference sequence). CDR3 in amino acids: CSVDRGNQPQHF. CDR3 nucleotides: TGCAGTGTAGACCGGGGCAATCAGCCCCAGCATTTT.

The chain has TRBV6-1 and TRBJ1-6; 9 nucleotides align to TRBD1. The germline V gene has CDR1 MNHNS and CDR2 SASEGT. The CDR3 has 15 amino acids. The V segment lost 5 bases and the J segment 7 bases; nucleotides outside the gene matches: 6. In DNA form, the CDR3 reads TGTGCCAGCAGTCCCCGGACAGGGGACAATTCACCCCTCCACTTT. Translating it yields CASSPRTGDNSPLHF.

This chain uses TRBV7-6 with TRBJ2-7; D may be TRBD1 (6 bases). The CDR3 contains 13 residues. Trimming took off 1 base at V and 4 bases at J, with 8 bases between the two ends. Looked up from germline, CDR1 is SGHVS and CDR2 is FNYEAQ. For the CDR3, the DNA is TGTGCCAGCAGCTTAGGGGGGCTGTACGAGCAGTACTTC. This translates into CASSLGGLYEQYF.

This clonotype was counted a single time. The CDR3 bases are TGTGCCAGCAGTTTAAAGGGTTCTTACAATCAGCCCCAGCATTTT. Amino acids: CASSLKGSYNQPQHF. The J gene is TRBJ1-5, the V gene TRBV28; D unclear. The CDR3 runs 15 residues. CDR1 is MDHEN and CDR2 is SYDVKM in the germline V gene. V was shortened by 2 bases and J by 3 bases, with 11 bases between the two germline ends.

The chain carries TRBV19 and TRBJ2-7; D perhaps matches TRBD2 (6 bases). CDR1 is LNHDA, CDR2 SQIVND, per germline (reference sequence). This CDR3 region has 16 residues. Trimming took 0 bases from V and 2 from J, leaving 14 bases between them. The CDR3, as DNA: TGTGCCAGTAGTATAGACGGGGCGGGAACAACCTACGAGCAGTACTTC. The encoded protein is CASSIDGAGTTYEQYF. The whole variable domain, remainder taken from reference TRBV19 and TRBJ2-7, is DGGITQSPKYLFRKEGQNVTLSCEQNLNHDAMYWYRQDPGQGLRLIYYSQIVNDFQKGDIAEGYSVSREKKESFPLTVTSAQKNPTAFYLCASSIDGAGTTYEQYFGPGTRLTVT.

J is TRBJ2-1 and V is TRBV6-1; D is perhaps TRBD2 (5 bases). This CDR3 contains 18 residues. The germline gives CDR1 MNHNS, CDR2 SASEGT. V was trimmed by 4 bases and J by 1 base, leaving 20 bases between them. The DNA of the CDR3 is TGTGCCAGCAGTGGGGGAGCGATGTTGGGCAGATCCTACAATGAGCAGTTCTTC. Translation: CASSGGAMLGRSYNEQFF.

The CDR3, as DNA: TGTGCCACCCGGGGGGGAGCCAACGAGCAGTACTTC. Translating it yields CATRGGANEQYF. The genes are TRBV7-2 and TRBJ2-7; 8 nucleotides align to TRBD2. Trimming at V came to 10 bases and at J to 5 bases, leaving 7 bases not matched to a gene. The CDR3 runs 12 residues. Germline V gives CDR1 SGHTA, CDR2 FQGNSA. The whole variable domain, filled in from reference TRBV7-2 and TRBJ2-7, reads GAGVSQSPSNKVTEKGKDVELRCDPISGHTALYWYRQSLGQGLEFLIYFQGNSAPDKSGLPSDRFSAERTGGSVSTLTIQRTQQEDSAVYLCATRGGANEQYFGPGTRLTVT.